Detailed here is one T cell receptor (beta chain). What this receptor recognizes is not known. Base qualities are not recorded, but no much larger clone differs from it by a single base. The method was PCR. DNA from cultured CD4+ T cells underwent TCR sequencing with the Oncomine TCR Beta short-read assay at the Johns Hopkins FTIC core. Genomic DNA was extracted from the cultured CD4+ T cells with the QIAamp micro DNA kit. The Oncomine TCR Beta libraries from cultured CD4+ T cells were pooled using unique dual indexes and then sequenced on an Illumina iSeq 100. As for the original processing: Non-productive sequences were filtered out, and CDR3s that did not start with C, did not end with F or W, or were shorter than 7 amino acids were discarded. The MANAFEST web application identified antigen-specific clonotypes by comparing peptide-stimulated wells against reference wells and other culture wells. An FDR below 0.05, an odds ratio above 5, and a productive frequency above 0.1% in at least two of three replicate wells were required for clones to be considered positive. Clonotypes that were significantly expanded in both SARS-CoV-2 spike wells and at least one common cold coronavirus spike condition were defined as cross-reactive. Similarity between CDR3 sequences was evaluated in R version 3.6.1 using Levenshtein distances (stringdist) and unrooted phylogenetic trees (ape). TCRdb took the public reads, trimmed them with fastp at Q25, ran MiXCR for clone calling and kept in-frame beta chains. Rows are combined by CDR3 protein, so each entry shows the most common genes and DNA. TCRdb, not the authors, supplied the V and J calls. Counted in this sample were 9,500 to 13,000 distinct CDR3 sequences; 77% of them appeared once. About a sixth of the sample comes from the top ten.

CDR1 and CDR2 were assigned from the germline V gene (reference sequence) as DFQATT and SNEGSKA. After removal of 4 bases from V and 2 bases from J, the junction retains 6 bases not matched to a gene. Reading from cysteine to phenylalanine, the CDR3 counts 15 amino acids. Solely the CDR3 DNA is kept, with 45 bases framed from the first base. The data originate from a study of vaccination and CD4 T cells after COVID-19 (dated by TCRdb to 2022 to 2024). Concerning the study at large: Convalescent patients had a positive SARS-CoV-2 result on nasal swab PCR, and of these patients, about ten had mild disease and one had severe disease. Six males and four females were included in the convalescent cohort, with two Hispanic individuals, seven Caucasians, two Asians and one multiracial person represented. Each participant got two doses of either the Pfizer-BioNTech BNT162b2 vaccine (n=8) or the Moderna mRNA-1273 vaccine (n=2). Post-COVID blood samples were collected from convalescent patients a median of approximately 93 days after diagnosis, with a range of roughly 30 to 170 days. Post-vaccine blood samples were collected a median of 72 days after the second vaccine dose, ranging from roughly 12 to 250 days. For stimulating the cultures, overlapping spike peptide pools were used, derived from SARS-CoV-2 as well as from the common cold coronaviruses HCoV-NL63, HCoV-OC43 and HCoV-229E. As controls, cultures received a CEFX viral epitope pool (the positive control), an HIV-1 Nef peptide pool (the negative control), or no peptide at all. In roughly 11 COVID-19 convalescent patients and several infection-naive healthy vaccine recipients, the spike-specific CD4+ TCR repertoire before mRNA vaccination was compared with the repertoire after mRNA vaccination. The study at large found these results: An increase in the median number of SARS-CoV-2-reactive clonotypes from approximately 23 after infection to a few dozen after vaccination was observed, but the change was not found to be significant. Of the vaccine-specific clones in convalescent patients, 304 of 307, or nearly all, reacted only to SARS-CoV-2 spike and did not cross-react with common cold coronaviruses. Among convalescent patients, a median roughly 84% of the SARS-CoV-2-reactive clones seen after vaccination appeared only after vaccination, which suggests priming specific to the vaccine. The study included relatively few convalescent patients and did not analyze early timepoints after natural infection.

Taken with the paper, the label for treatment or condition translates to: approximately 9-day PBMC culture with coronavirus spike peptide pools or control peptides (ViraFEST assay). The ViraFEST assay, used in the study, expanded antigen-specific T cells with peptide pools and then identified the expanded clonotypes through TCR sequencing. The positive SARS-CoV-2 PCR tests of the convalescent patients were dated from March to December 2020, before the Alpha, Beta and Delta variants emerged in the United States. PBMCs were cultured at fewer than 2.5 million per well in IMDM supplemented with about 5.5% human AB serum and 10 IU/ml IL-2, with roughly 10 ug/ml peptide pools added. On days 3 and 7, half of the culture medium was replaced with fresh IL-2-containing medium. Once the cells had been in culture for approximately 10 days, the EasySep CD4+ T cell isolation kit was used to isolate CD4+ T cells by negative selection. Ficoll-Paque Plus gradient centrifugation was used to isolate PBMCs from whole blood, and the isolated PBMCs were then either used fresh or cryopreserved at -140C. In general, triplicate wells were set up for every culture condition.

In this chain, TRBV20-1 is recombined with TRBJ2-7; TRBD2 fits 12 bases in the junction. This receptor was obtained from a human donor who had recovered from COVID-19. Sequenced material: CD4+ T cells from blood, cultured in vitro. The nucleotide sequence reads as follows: TGCAGTGCTACCGAAAGGACTAGCGGGACCTACGAGCAGTACTTC. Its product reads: CSATERTSGTYEQYF.